The entry below gives a single TCR beta chain sequence along with its context. Noted treatment: preoperative locoregional IRX-2 cytokine immunotherapy. Patients received preoperative, locoregional IRX-2 cytokine immunotherapy in a phase Ib study. The table came from immunoSEQ multiplex PCR; TCRdb's copy has only in-frame clones and leaves some out. The sample lists fewer than 8,000 clones; 70% to 90% were seen once. The source of the sample is a study of preoperative IRX-2 immunotherapy in early breast cancer. This TCR was recovered from a human donor with breast cancer. The material sequenced was tumor tissue, taken after IRX-2 immunotherapy.

The CDR3 region is CASSHPGSPSGYTF. CDR3 nucleotide sequence: TGCGCCAGCAGCCACCCTGGGTCACCTAGTGGCTACACCTTC. The chain carries TRBV5-1 and TRBJ1-2; D gene unclear. Per germline, CDR1 SGHRS and CDR2 YFSETQ. The CDR3 length is 14 residues. The V and J ends lost 4 bases and 7 bases respectively, with 17 bases between them.